This T cell receptor beta chain was sequenced for a study of identical twins. V lost 5 bases, J lost 8 bases, and 8 bases stayed unmatched. The CDR3 length is 15 residues. MiXCR, applied by TCRdb to the 5' RACE reads, yields one record per CDR3 protein. The data hold roughly 1.6 million distinct CDR3 sequences, with about 31% observed a single time. This receptor was obtained from a newborn girl in good health. The sequencing input was cord blood. The chain joins TRBV12-3 or TRBV12-4 to TRBJ2-1; 11 nucleotides align to TRBD2. The CDR3 DNA reads TGTGCCAGCAGTCTTCCTAGCGGGAGGCGGTATGAGCAGTTCTTC. Translated: CASSLPSGRRYEQFF.